This T cell receptor (beta chain) is drawn from a study of cytomegalovirus exposure and HLA in healthy donors. Background on the study: T cells numbering about 180 million yielded 90 million to 140 million unique TCR beta sequences in an earlier analysis. Study findings and constraints: Overall, roughly 170 TCR beta chains were annotated as cytomegalovirus-associated. Indistinguishable V segments such as TRBV6-2 and TRBV6-3 were excluded.

On this clone: Its cognate antigen is unknown.

A multiplex PCR was run with 60 Vbeta primers and 13 Jbeta primers. As originally analysed: Roughly 80 million unique TCR beta chains, roughly 11 million shared, were counted in a later analysis. TCRdb's copy holds only in-frame clones and misses some; the assay was immunoSEQ multiplex PCR. V and J calls and clone size are those listed in that table; D and trimming were worked out from the DNA. The repertoire has under 200,000 clones, 70% to 80% of them found once; the top ten carry 1.5% to 2%. Trimming removed 6 bases at V and 0 bases at J, with 13 bases between. Per the germline V gene, CDR1 is MNHNS and CDR2 is SASEGT. This CDR3 has 15 residues.

The sample was PBMCs. The rearrangement uses TRBV6-1 and TRBJ2-3; D perhaps matches TRBD1 (6 bases). The sequence was collected from a man in his thirties or forties in good health and CMV-seronegative. In DNA form, the CDR3 reads TGTGCCAGCAGCGAGGGACACCTAAGCACAGATACGCAGTATTTT. Translated: CASSEGHLSTDTQYF.